Listed here are 17 T cell receptor beta chains from one sample, sequenced in a study of blood T cell repertoires in COVID-19. Generated by immunoSEQ multiplex PCR, the TCRdb table keeps only in-frame clones and is missing some. Of 40,000 to 60,000 clones listed, 65% to 85% are singletons. Sequencing input: peripheral blood. The receptors stem from a man in his forties or fifties with acute or convalescent COVID-19.

The J gene is TRBJ1-2, the V gene TRBV5-1; 9 bases agree with TRBD1. This CDR3 is 15 amino acids long. V was clipped by 4 bases and J by 4 bases; unmatched bases: 8. Germline V gene lookup returns CDR1 SGHRS and CDR2 YFSETQ. The CDR3 here is CASSPRQGGGYGYTF. The CDR3 DNA follows: TGCGCCAGCAGCCCTAGACAGGGGGGTGGCTATGGCTACACCTTC.

The chain is built from TRBV15 and TRBJ2-7; 7 bases fit TRBD1. CDR3 length: 14 residues. V was clipped by 0 bases and J by 7 bases; unmatched bases: 6. Per the germline V gene, CDR1 is LNHNV and CDR2 is YYDKDF (reference sequence). The CDR3: CATSRDMDRWEQYF. In DNA form, the CDR3 reads TGTGCCACCAGCAGAGACATGGACAGGTGGGAGCAGTACTTC.

This chain joins TRBV18 and TRBJ2-7; a weak D match, TRBD1 (6 bases). Trimming removed 6 bases at V and 4 bases at J, with 22 bases between. In germline, CDR1 is KGHSH, CDR2 LQKENI. The CDR3 length is 16 residues. Written as DNA, the CDR3 is TGTGCCAGCTCCGAGCCCTCGCAGGGGCTTTGGTACGAGCAGTACTTC. It translates to CASSEPSQGLWYEQYF.

This clone was seen once. The chain recombines TRBV11-2 with TRBJ2-2; 11 bases align to TRBD2. Trimming at V came to 8 bases and at J to 4 bases, leaving 15 bases not matched to a gene. Per the germline V gene, CDR1 is SGHAT and CDR2 is FQNNGV. The CDR3 has 18 amino acids. The DNA for the CDR3 is TGTGCCAGCGTTTTAAGGGCTAGCGGGAGGTGGGGCACCGGGGAGCTGTTTTTT. Translating it yields CASVLRASGRWGTGELFF.

CDR3 sequence (DNA): TGTGCCAGCACCTTTGATCCGGATTCACCCCTCCACTTT. Translation gives CASTFDPDSPLHF. This chain links TRBV6-5 with TRBJ1-6; D is unresolved. Germline loops: CDR1 MNHEY, CDR2 SVGAGI. The CDR3 totals 13 residues. Trimming shortened V by 7 bases and J by 8 bases, and 12 bases separated the two germline ends.

The rearrangement joins TRBV11-2 to TRBJ2-6, with 8 bases lining up with TRBD1. CDR3 length equals 17 residues. Germline CDR1 reads SGHAT; CDR2 reads FQNNGV. Trimming took 2 bases from V and 2 from J; bases not matched to a gene: 5. CDR3 region: CASSLQGALTGANVLTF. CDR3 bases: TGTGCCAGCAGCTTACAGGGGGCGCTTACTGGGGCCAACGTCCTGACTTTC.

This chain uses TRBV5-6 with TRBJ1-1, with D perhaps TRBD1 (5 bases). In germline, CDR1 is SGHDT, CDR2 YYEEEE. The V end was cut by 4 bases, the J end by 5 bases, with 15 bases between. The CDR3 spans 14 residues. The CDR3 DNA is TGTGCCAGCAGCCAGGCAGGGTTCGGTACTGAAGCTTTCTTT. The encoded protein is CASSQAGFGTEAFF.

V is TRBV5-4 and J is TRBJ1-2; no clear D gene. This CDR3 contains 14 residues. The V end lost 1 base, the J end lost 2 bases, and 9 bases lay between the germline ends. The germline CDR1 and CDR2 sequences are SGHNT and YYREEE (reference sequence). The CDR3 sequence is CASSLSLVNYGYTF. For the CDR3, the DNA is TGTGCCAGCAGCTTGTCATTAGTAAACTATGGCTACACCTTC.

This sequence joins TRBV29-1 and TRBJ2-1, with a weak D call TRBD2 (5 bases). This CDR3 is 15 amino acids long. Trimming stripped 6 bases from V and 5 bases from J, with 20 bases between. Germline V lookup: CDR1 SQVTM, CDR2 ANQGSEA. CDR3 sequence reads: CSVQIYGGGDNEQFF. The CDR3 coding sequence is TGCAGCGTCCAGATATATGGCGGAGGCGACAATGAGCAGTTCTTC.

The rearrangement uses TRBV11-2 and TRBJ2-5, with TRBD1 identical over 12 bases. Germline CDR1 SGHAT, CDR2 FQNNGV. This CDR3 is built from 16 residues. V dropped 3 bases and J dropped 4; count of bases not matched to a gene: 6. The CDR3 DNA reads as TGTGCCAGCAGCTTCGTGGGACAGGGGGCTGGAGAGACCCAGTACTTC. Its translation: CASSFVGQGAGETQYF.

Note on this clone: At the DNA level, this CDR3 is encoded by other sequences in the same sample as well. DNA for the CDR3: TGTGCCATCAGTGAATCGGAGATCTATGGCTACACCTTC. Its translation: CAISESEIYGYTF. The chain joins TRBV10-3 to TRBJ1-2; D is undetermined. V dropped 3 bases and J dropped 4 bases, with 9 bases sitting between them. Germline V gene data show CDR1 as ENHRY and CDR2 as SYGVKD. The CDR3 runs to 13 residues.

This clone was counted a single time. This chain links TRBV5-4 with TRBJ1-2; 7 bases line up with TRBD1. V lost 5 bases and J lost 8; bases outside the gene matches: 15. Germline CDR1 reads SGHNT; CDR2 reads YYREEE (reference sequence). The CDR3 covers 15 residues. CDR3 sequence reads: CASRKAGDSKGGYTF. CDR3 coding DNA: TGTGCCAGCAGAAAGGCCGGGGACAGTAAAGGGGGCTACACCTTC.

V is TRBV5-1 and J is TRBJ2-7, with TRBD2 matching 7 bases. The CDR3 loop spans 15 amino acids. V lost 0 bases, J lost 12 bases, and 15 bases stayed unmatched. Germline CDR1 reads SGHRS; CDR2 reads YFSETQ. CDR3 sequence reads: CASSLANGEGELPYF. DNA of the CDR3: TGCGCCAGCAGCTTGGCCAACGGGGAGGGTGAATTGCCGTACTTC.

The chain links TRBV19 to TRBJ1-5; 9 bases are a match to TRBD1. CDR3 size: 14 residues. Germline CDR1 reads LNHDA; CDR2 reads SQIVND (reference sequence). Trimming at V came to 7 bases and at J to 7 bases, leaving 8 bases not matched to a gene. The CDR3 DNA reads TGTGCCAGTAATATCGGGGACAGGGCACAGCCCCAGCATTTT. This codes for CASNIGDRAQPQHF.

The DNA of the CDR3 is TGTGCCAGCAGCTTTACAGGAAGCTCTGGGGCCAACGTCCTGACTTTC. Protein: CASSFTGSSGANVLTF. The V and J genes are TRBV5-4 and TRBJ2-6; TRBD1 might be the D (5 bases). CDR3 length: 16 residues. V lost 2 bases and J 0 bases, leaving 9 bases between the germline ends. The germline gives CDR1 SGHNT, CDR2 YYREEE (reference sequence).

This sequence joins TRBV19 and TRBJ1-4; D might be TRBD1 (6 bases). Between the trimmed V and J ends, which lost 5 bases and 3 bases, there was a span of 13 bases. Germline CDR1 LNHDA, CDR2 SQIVND (reference sequence). The CDR3 runs 15 residues. CDR3 loop: CASSASGAANEKLFF. The CDR3 bases are TGTGCCAGTAGTGCCTCAGGGGCAGCTAATGAAAAACTGTTTTTT. Based on the CDR3 plus reference TRBV19 and TRBJ1-4, the full variable domain is DGGITQSPKYLFRKEGQNVTLSCEQNLNHDAMYWYRQDPGQGLRLIYYSQIVNDFQKGDIAEGYSVSREKKESFPLTVTSAQKNPTAFYLCASSASGAANEKLFFGSGTQLSVL.

The chain combines TRBV7-9 with TRBJ2-7; possibly TRBD2 for D (6 bases). In germline, CDR1 is SEHNR, CDR2 FQNEAQ (reference sequence). This CDR3 has 16 residues. The V end was cut by 5 bases, the J end by 0 bases, with 17 bases between. CDR3 DNA sequence: TGTGCCAGCAGCCCTCCGGGACTTGCAAGCTCCTACGAGCAGTACTTC. It specifies CASSPPGLASSYEQYF.